Each of the 18 T cell receptor beta chains below was sequenced from the same sample in a study of blood T cells in healthy people across ages. A second PCR of 7 to 11 cycles used a sample-barcoded 5' primer and a J-beta primer mix. TCRdb processed the 5' RACE reads anew with MiXCR; each CDR3 protein has one entry. The data contain roughly 1.6 million distinct CDR3 sequences, about 32% of them seen just once; the ten biggest clones take up around 10%. The sequencing sample was made of blood. The receptors here all came from a woman in her twenties or thirties in good health.

This clonotype was seen a handful of times. The chain's CDR3 is CASSLAGGLGTDTQYF. In DNA form, the CDR3 reads TGTGCCAGCAGCTTAGCAGGGGGCTTAGGCACAGATACGCAGTATTTT. This chain connects TRBV11-2 to TRBJ2-3; 8 positions match TRBD1. The CDR3 spans 16 residues. The germline CDR1 and CDR2 sequences are SGHAT and FQNNGV. V shed 1 base and J 1 base; nucleotides not matched to a gene: 4.

This clonotype was found a few times. The chain carries TRBV9 and TRBJ1-2, with 8 bases identical to TRBD1. The CDR3 is 14 amino acids. V lost 4 bases and J lost 3; bases outside the gene matches: 5. Germline CDR1 SGDLS, CDR2 YYNGEE. In nucleotides, the CDR3 is TGTGCCAGCAGCCAATTGGACAGGGACTATGGCTACACCTTC. It is translated as CASSQLDRDYGYTF.

This clonotype was seen many times. This chain connects TRBV20-1 to TRBJ2-3; 8 bases line up with TRBD2. Germline assignment: CDR1 DFQATT and CDR2 SNEGSKA (reference sequence). The CDR3 runs to 15 residues. The CDR3 sequence is CSHRTGRGGTDTQYF. DNA for the CDR3: TGCAGCCACAGAACCGGGAGGGGCGGCACAGATACGCAGTATTTT.

There are many counts of this clonotype. The chain joins TRBV20-1 to TRBJ1-2; D gene uncertain. This CDR3 is built from 15 residues. With 8 bases removed from V and 0 bases from J, the gap between germline ends came to 19 bases. CDR1 is DFQATT and CDR2 is SNEGSKA in the germline V gene (reference sequence). The CDR3 DNA follows: TGCAGTATCCCGGGAGCCCCAGCAGCTAACTATGGCTACACCTTC. Protein product: CSIPGAPAANYGYTF.

This clonotype was seen a handful of times. The chain uses TRBV6-9 and TRBJ1-2; 11 nucleotides agree with TRBD1. The CDR3 runs 20 residues. The germline gives CDR1 MNHGY, CDR2 SVAAGI. Losses at the gene ends were 2 bases for V and 0 bases for J; bases not matched to a gene: 14. The CDR3 region has the DNA TGTGCCAGCAGTTATACGAAGTTCGGACAGGGGGCGCATACTAACTATGGCTACACCTTC. It yields the protein CASSYTKFGQGAHTNYGYTF.

This clonotype appeared a few times. The chain carries TRBV27 and TRBJ2-7, with a weak D call TRBD1 (6 bases). V gave up 6 bases and J gave up 2 bases, with 14 bases separating them. The CDR3 extends over 14 amino acids. Germline V gene sequence: CDR1 MNHEY, CDR2 SMNVEV (reference sequence). The CDR3 reads CASSWGPGTYEQYF. The CDR3 DNA sequence: TGTGCCAGCAGCTGGGGGCCAGGAACCTACGAGCAGTACTTC.

This clonotype came up a few times. The chain has TRBV13 and TRBJ2-7; the D gene could be TRBD1 or TRBD2 (5 bases each). CDR3 length: 15 amino acids. Trimming removed 3 bases at V and 5 bases at J, with 17 bases between. The germline V gene has CDR1 PRHDT and CDR2 FYEKMQ (reference sequence). In nucleotides, the CDR3 is TGTGCCAGCAGCTTGCATTTCCAAGGGGACGACGAGCAGTACTTC. Its translation: CASSLHFQGDDEQYF.

This clonotype was seen more than once but under ten times. The chain carries TRBV6-6 and TRBJ2-1, with 7 bases aligning to TRBD1. The ends lost 8 bases at V and 2 bases at J; junction bases unmatched: 3. Germline-derived CDR1 and CDR2 are MNHNY and SVGAGI (reference sequence). The CDR3 has 13 residues. The CDR3 here is CASGTGAYNEQFF. Written as DNA, the CDR3 is TGTGCCAGCGGCACAGGGGCCTACAATGAGCAGTTCTTC.

V gene TRBV20-1 combines with J gene TRBJ1-1, with D possibly matching TRBD1 (5 bases). The CDR3 has 12 residues. Germline values: CDR1 DFQATT, CDR2 SNEGSKA (reference sequence). The ends were cut back, 6 bases at V and 0 bases at J, with 8 bases in the middle. In DNA, the CDR3 is TGCAGTGCCGGGGCCGTGAACACTGAAGCTTTCTTT. This translates into CSAGAVNTEAFF.

The chain links TRBV10-3 to TRBJ2-7; no clear D gene. The J call may be mistaken, given a closer DNA end match to TRBJ2-5. Germline CDR1 ENHRY, CDR2 SYGVKD. The CDR3 contains 18 residues. The CDR3 nucleotides read TGTGCCATCAGTGAGTCGTTGGTGGGCCGGCTTGATGGGGAGACCCAGTACTTC. Translated: CAISESLVGRLDGETQYF.

This clonotype was observed many times. This chain uses TRBV9 with TRBJ2-1; D uncertain. Germline lookup yields CDR1 SGDLS and CDR2 YYNGEE. Trimming took 4 bases from V and 9 from J, leaving 11 bases between them. CDR3 size: 12 residues. CDR3 loop: CASSPPLGEQFF. The CDR3 region has the DNA TGTGCCAGCAGCCCCCCCTTAGGTGAGCAGTTCTTC.

This chain links TRBV5-1 with TRBJ2-1; 12 positions agree with TRBD2. CDR3 length equals 16 residues. Germline assignment: CDR1 SGHRS and CDR2 YFSETQ. Trimming removed 4 bases from V and 6 bases from J; junction bases left unmatched: 8. The CDR3 nucleotides are TGCGCCAGCAGCGGGCCCCTAGCGGGAGGGCTCAATGAGCAGTTCTTC. This codes for CASSGPLAGGLNEQFF.

J is TRBJ2-6 and V is TRBV6-2 or TRBV6-3; D unclear. V lost 7 bases to trimming and J lost 0 bases, with 13 bases between them. The germline V gene has CDR1 MNHEY and CDR2 SVGEGT. There are 16 residues in the CDR3. The CDR3 protein is CASTKDKSSGANVLTF. The CDR3, as DNA: TGTGCCAGCACTAAAGACAAAAGCTCTGGGGCCAACGTCCTGACTTTC.

This rearrangement joins TRBV2 to TRBJ2-5, with unresolved D. The V gene's germline CDR1 is SNHLY and CDR2 FYNNEI. The germline V and J ends were trimmed by 1 base and 11 bases, with 8 bases remaining between them. The CDR3 extends over 11 amino acids. This chain's CDR3 is CASSEEVGQYF. The CDR3 DNA reads TGTGCCAGCAGTGAAGAGGTAGGGCAGTACTTC.

This clonotype was seen only a few times. The J gene is TRBJ2-3, the V gene TRBV11-2; D is uncertain. The CDR3 runs 15 residues. Trimming cost V 5 bases and J 0 bases, with 12 bases left between them. Germline V lookup: CDR1 SGHAT, CDR2 FQNNGV. The CDR3 sequence is CASSDTVSSTDTQYF. DNA of the CDR3: TGTGCCAGCAGCGATACAGTTTCTAGCACAGATACGCAGTATTTT.

The gene calls are TRBV3-1 and TRBJ2-1, with D hard to call. This CDR3 comprises 16 residues. Trimming left V 0 bases short and J 1 base short, with 10 bases between. Per the germline V gene, CDR1 is LGHDT and CDR2 is YNNKEL (reference sequence). The CDR3 is CASSQDQVTSYNEQFF. CDR3 bases: TGTGCCAGCAGCCAAGACCAGGTAACATCCTACAATGAGCAGTTCTTC.

The chain recombines TRBV2 with TRBJ2-3, with D possibly being TRBD2 (6 bases). This CDR3 spans 12 amino acids. The V end was cut by 7 bases, the J end by 4 bases, with 9 bases between. Germline values: CDR1 SNHLY, CDR2 FYNNEI. The CDR3 sequence is CASKERADTQYF. In DNA form, the CDR3 reads TGTGCCAGCAAGGAGCGGGCAGATACGCAGTATTTT.

The rearrangement links TRBV27 to TRBJ1-5, with 9 bases lining up with TRBD1. The CDR3 is 16 amino acids. V lost 4 bases and J lost 4; bases outside the gene matches: 8. Germline CDR1 MNHEY, CDR2 SMNVEV (reference sequence). The CDR3 nucleotides are TGTGCCAGCAGTTCTACGACAGGGGGATGGAATCAGCCCCAGCATTTT. Its translation: CASSSTTGGWNQPQHF.